Following are 30 T cell receptor beta chains from one sample sequenced in a study of graft-versus-host responses after intestinal transplantation. Sequenced by immunoSEQ multiplex PCR; TCRdb stores in-frame clones only, minus some. The table lists around 30,000 clones, about 92% of them singletons. This specimen consisted of PBMCs, obtained approximately 69 days after intestinal transplant. The receptors come from a human patient who received an intestinal transplant, so some T cells may come from the graft donor.

Remarks on this clone: A junction boundary mismatches the germline segment, possibly from a read error. The chain employs TRBV19 and TRBJ1-6; a possible D gene is TRBD1 (5 bases). CDR3 length equals 13 residues. Germline V gene lookup returns CDR1 LNHDA and CDR2 SQIVND (reference sequence). The CDR3 nucleotides read TGTGCCAGTAGTATGGGGGTAAATTCACCCCGCCACTTT. Translated: CASSMGVNSPRHF.

J is TRBJ2-7 and V is TRBV19; tentative D call: TRBD1 (7 bases). The CDR3 has 13 residues. V was pared by 6 bases and J by 2 bases, with 11 bases between. Germline V gives CDR1 LNHDA, CDR2 SQIVND (reference sequence). DNA of the CDR3: TGTGCCAGTAGGCGGGACAGAACCTACGAGCAGTACTTC. Protein sequence: CASRRDRTYEQYF.

V is TRBV27 and J is TRBJ2-7; maybe TRBD1 (7 bases). This CDR3 is 15 amino acids long. In germline, CDR1 is MNHEY, CDR2 SMNVEV (reference sequence). V dropped 2 bases and J dropped 3 bases, with 14 bases sitting between them. Written as DNA, the CDR3 is TGTGCCAGCAGTTTAGCGGGACAGACGTTCTACGAGCAGTACTTC. Translated, it gives CASSLAGQTFYEQYF.

V gene TRBV4-1 combines with J gene TRBJ2-2; no firm D call. The germline V gene encodes CDR1 MGHRA and CDR2 YSYEKL. CDR3 size: 17 residues. V lost 4 bases and J lost 0, with 15 bases in between. CDR3 loop: CASSLAPLAANTGELFF. The CDR3 coding sequence is TGCGCCAGCAGCCTAGCTCCCCTGGCAGCGAACACCGGGGAGCTGTTTTTT.

The chain joins TRBV4-1 to TRBJ2-1, with D hard to call. The CDR3 is made up of 14 amino acids. In germline, CDR1 is MGHRA, CDR2 YSYEKL. V lost 0 bases and J lost 8, with 11 bases in between. This chain's CDR3 is CASSQEPVVYEQFF. CDR3 bases: TGCGCCAGCAGCCAAGAACCGGTTGTCTATGAGCAGTTCTTC.

The chain recombines TRBV7-7 with TRBJ2-2; the match to TRBD2 covers 11 bases. CDR3 size: 16 residues. J lost 7 bases, V lost 5 bases, and 9 bases had no gene match. Germline V CDR1 and CDR2: SSHAT, FNYEAQ (reference sequence). CDR3 sequence (DNA): TGTGCCAGCAGCCATACTAGCGGGGGCCAAAGCGGGGAGCTGTTTTTT. Its protein is CASSHTSGGQSGELFF.

This rearrangement joins TRBV11-3 to TRBJ1-3; 7 bases fit TRBD1. CDR3 length: 19 amino acids. The germline V gene encodes CDR1 SGHNT and CDR2 YENEEA. With V trimmed by 4 bases and J by 1 base, 16 bases remained unmatched. CDR3: CASSSDPWTGRISGNTIYF. Here the CDR3 DNA reads TGTGCCAGCAGCTCGGATCCCTGGACAGGACGAATTTCTGGAAACACCATATATTTT.

For the CDR3, the DNA is TGTGCCAGCAGCGTAGAGGTTAGCGGGAGTTACAATGAGCAGTTCTTC. Its protein product is CASSVEVSGSYNEQFF. The V and J genes are TRBV9 and TRBJ2-1; TRBD2 matches 9 bases. This CDR3 has 16 amino acids. With V trimmed by 0 bases and J by 4 bases, 5 bases remained unmatched. In germline, CDR1 is SGDLS, CDR2 YYNGEE.

The chain employs TRBV4-2 and TRBJ2-5, with 16 bases identical to TRBD2. V gave up 5 bases and J gave up 5 bases; unmatched junction bases: 17. CDR1 and CDR2 from the germline V gene are LGHNA and YNFKEQ. The CDR3 runs to 20 residues. CDR3 DNA: TGTGCCAGCAGCTATACGGTACCCGGGACTAGCGGGGGGGCCCGCGAGACCCAGTACTTC. It is translated as CASSYTVPGTSGGARETQYF.

This chain joins TRBV19 and TRBJ1-2; weak D call: TRBD1 (5 bases). The CDR3 is 13 residues long. With 4 bases removed from V and 3 bases from J, the gap between germline ends came to 9 bases. CDR1 LNHDA and CDR2 SQIVND come from the germline V gene (reference sequence). CDR3 sequence reads: CASSSQGDYGYTF. DNA for the CDR3: TGTGCCAGTAGTAGCCAGGGTGACTATGGCTACACCTTC. The entire variable domain, with the rest obtained from reference TRBV19 and TRBJ1-2, is as follows: DGGITQSPKYLFRKEGQNVTLSCEQNLNHDAMYWYRQDPGQGLRLIYYSQIVNDFQKGDIAEGYSVSREKKESFPLTVTSAQKNPTAFYLCASSSQGDYGYTFGSGTRLTVV.

V and J are TRBV7-9 and TRBJ2-7, with a tentative D call TRBD1 (5 bases). Deletions cut 6 bases from V and 3 bases from J, with 15 bases between. The germline gives CDR1 SEHNR, CDR2 FQNEAQ (reference sequence). The CDR3 has 14 amino acids. Here the CDR3 DNA reads TGTGCCAGCAGTCCTATCAGACAGATCTACGAGCAGTACTTC. It specifies CASSPIRQIYEQYF.

The V call is TRBV29-1, the J call TRBJ2-7; tentatively, D is TRBD1 (5 bases). Germline V gene sequence: CDR1 SQVTM, CDR2 ANQGSEA. The CDR3 runs 13 residues. Trimming cost V 7 bases and J 1 base, with 14 bases left between them. The CDR3 DNA follows: TGCAGCGCCGAGACAGTCCAATCCTACGAGCAGTACTTC. Amino acids: CSAETVQSYEQYF.

The chain uses TRBV27 and TRBJ2-3; 9 nucleotides align to TRBD1. The CDR3 consists of 16 residues. Looked up from germline, CDR1 is MNHEY and CDR2 is SMNVEV (reference sequence). V dropped 8 bases and J dropped 0; count of bases not matched to a gene: 9. The CDR3 reads CASGEYRGPSTDTQYF. Written as DNA, the CDR3 is TGTGCCAGCGGCGAATACAGGGGGCCTAGCACAGATACGCAGTATTTT.

This chain links TRBV27 with TRBJ1-1; the D is unclear. Germline-derived CDR1 and CDR2 are MNHEY and SMNVEV (reference sequence). This CDR3 contains 14 residues. Trimming took 5 bases from V and 4 from J, leaving 14 bases between them. The CDR3 coding sequence is TGTGCCAGCAGTCCCCTGGGCCAGGTCACTGAAGCTTTCTTT. Translated: CASSPLGQVTEAFF.

The J gene is TRBJ2-1, the V gene TRBV18; TRBD2 matches at 8 bases. The germline V gene has CDR1 KGHSH and CDR2 LQKENI. Unmatched junction bases numbered 9, after V lost 3 bases and J lost 8 bases. The CDR3 contains 15 residues. The CDR3 DNA follows: TGTGCCAGCTCACCGCAGCGGGAGATGTCCCATGAGCAGTTCTTC. Amino acid sequence: CASSPQREMSHEQFF.

The chain is built from TRBV4-2 and TRBJ2-3; possible D gene TRBD2, 6 bases. In germline, CDR1 is LGHNA, CDR2 YNFKEQ. The CDR3 sequence is 16 residues long. V was clipped by 5 bases and J by 4 bases, with 19 bases between them. The CDR3 nucleotides are TGTGCCAGCAGCTCCCGTAGCGGAGACGGGGCAGATACGCAGTATTTT. This gives the protein CASSSRSGDGADTQYF.

The count of this clone is one. The rearrangement joins TRBV2 to TRBJ1-1; D call uncertain. The CDR3 spans 11 residues. CDR1 and CDR2 (germline): SNHLY, FYNNEI. The V and J ends lost 7 bases and 7 bases respectively, with 10 bases between them. The DNA for the CDR3 is TGTGCCAGCACCGACGTCCTTGAAGCTTTCTTT. Its protein product is CASTDVLEAFF.

The chain combines TRBV27 with TRBJ1-1; possibly TRBD1 for D (6 bases). The CDR3 runs 15 residues. CDR1 is MNHEY and CDR2 is SMNVEV in the germline V gene (reference sequence). The germline V and J ends were trimmed by 5 bases and 2 bases, with 15 bases remaining between them. CDR3 region: CASSLGGWGNTEAFF. CDR3 nucleotides: TGTGCCAGCAGTCTAGGGGGGTGGGGAAACACTGAAGCTTTCTTT.

The chain has TRBV27 and TRBJ1-2; 8 bases map to TRBD1. With V trimmed by 5 bases and J by 4 bases, 9 bases remained unmatched. CDR3 length equals 15 residues. Germline CDR1 MNHEY, CDR2 SMNVEV (reference sequence). CDR3 loop: CASSRTGTGSYGYTF. Written as DNA, the CDR3 is TGTGCCAGCAGTCGAACGGGGACAGGCTCCTATGGCTACACCTTC.

The rearrangement joins TRBV29-1 to TRBJ2-5, with TRBD1 matching over 7 bases. CDR1 and CDR2 from the germline V gene are SQVTM and ANQGSEA. CDR3 length: 15 residues. The ends lost 4 bases at V and 5 bases at J; junction bases unmatched: 13. The CDR3 loop is CSVGGTGAYMETQYF. The CDR3 DNA reads TGCAGCGTTGGGGGAACAGGGGCCTACATGGAGACCCAGTACTTC.

The sample holds one count of this clone. The V gene is TRBV7-9, the J gene TRBJ2-1; D gene ambiguous. CDR1 SEHNR and CDR2 FQNEAQ come from the germline V gene (reference sequence). There are 14 residues in the CDR3. V was clipped by 2 bases and J by 8 bases, with 13 bases between them. CDR3 residues: CASSLYQPSDEQFF. CDR3 in DNA: TGTGCCAGCAGCTTATACCAACCGTCCGATGAGCAGTTCTTC.

The chain combines TRBV19 with TRBJ1-1; TRBD1 agrees at 9 bases. There are 15 residues in the CDR3. V was pared by 3 bases and J by 4 bases, with 6 bases of the junction left unmatched. Germline assignment: CDR1 LNHDA and CDR2 SQIVND (reference sequence). CDR3: CASSITGGGGTEAFF. CDR3 coding DNA: TGTGCCAGTAGTATTACAGGGGGCGGGGGCACTGAAGCTTTCTTT.

The chain employs TRBV2 and TRBJ1-1, with D hard to call. The V gene's germline CDR1 is SNHLY and CDR2 FYNNEI. This CDR3 spans 14 amino acids. Trimming shortened V by 5 bases and J by 4 bases, and 14 bases separated the two germline ends. The CDR3 DNA follows: TGTGCCAGCAGTTCTCGGGTTGGGCTCACTGAAGCTTTCTTT. Translated: CASSSRVGLTEAFF.

The chain couples TRBV4-2 to TRBJ2-7, with 13 bases matching TRBD2. The length of the CDR3 is 18 residues. Trimming cost V 0 bases and J 0 bases; bases outside gene matches: 5. The germline V gene encodes CDR1 LGHNA and CDR2 YNFKEQ. CDR3 in DNA: TGTGCCAGCAGCCAAGAGTTGACTAGCGGGGGGTCCTCCTACGAGCAGTACTTC. It specifies CASSQELTSGGSSYEQYF.

The V call is TRBV4-3, the J call TRBJ2-7; 7 nucleotides agree with TRBD1. CDR1 is LGHNA and CDR2 is YSLEER in the germline V gene. This CDR3 region has 13 residues. The junction had 3 bases not matched to a gene; V was cut back by 4 bases and J by 3 bases. This CDR3 is CASSPGQSYEQYF. CDR3 in DNA: TGCGCCAGCAGCCCGGGACAGAGCTACGAGCAGTACTTC.

The rearrangement uses TRBV5-4 and TRBJ2-2, with D perhaps given as TRBD1 or TRBD2 (6 bases each). The CDR3 is 15 residues long. V was clipped by 2 bases and J by 0 bases, with 8 bases between them. Germline lookup yields CDR1 SGHNT and CDR2 YYREEE (reference sequence). In DNA, the CDR3 is TGTGCCAGCAGCTTTGGGGGGCCGAACACCGGGGAGCTGTTTTTT. Protein sequence: CASSFGGPNTGELFF.

V usage is TRBV7-6 and J usage is TRBJ2-3, with D possibly being TRBD1 or TRBD2 (5 bases each). The length of the CDR3 is 15 residues. In germline, CDR1 is SGHVS, CDR2 FNYEAQ. Trimming cost V 3 bases and J 0 bases, with 10 bases left between them. In DNA, the CDR3 is TGTGCCAGCAGCTTTGGGACCCAGAGCACAGATACGCAGTATTTT. Translation gives CASSFGTQSTDTQYF.

This clone was counted once. The CDR3 loop reads CASRAGPREDTQYF. The DNA for the CDR3 is TGCGCCAGCAGAGCAGGACCCCGGGAAGATACGCAGTATTTT. The chain combines TRBV5-1 with TRBJ2-3, with a tentative D call TRBD2 (5 bases). V was clipped by 5 bases and J by 5 bases, with 15 bases between them. CDR1 is SGHRS, CDR2 YFSETQ, per germline. CDR3 length equals 14 residues.

This chain links TRBV6-5 with TRBJ2-2; 7 positions match TRBD1. From germline, CDR1 is MNHEY and CDR2 SVGAGI. The V and J ends lost 7 bases and 3 bases, in that order; junction bases with no gene match: 5. The CDR3 length is 14 residues. CDR3 loop: CASTVTGYTGELFF. Written as DNA, the CDR3 is TGTGCCAGCACCGTGACAGGGTACACCGGGGAGCTGTTTTTT.

V gene TRBV7-9 combines with J gene TRBJ2-5, with 8 bases fitting TRBD2. The V gene's germline CDR1 is SEHNR and CDR2 FQNEAQ (reference sequence). This CDR3 has 14 residues. V trimming: 2 bases; J trimming: 4 bases; junction bases outside the gene matches: 3. The CDR3 DNA reads as TGTGCCAGCAGCTTAACGGGGGGGAGAGAGACCCAGTACTTC. Translating it yields CASSLTGGRETQYF.